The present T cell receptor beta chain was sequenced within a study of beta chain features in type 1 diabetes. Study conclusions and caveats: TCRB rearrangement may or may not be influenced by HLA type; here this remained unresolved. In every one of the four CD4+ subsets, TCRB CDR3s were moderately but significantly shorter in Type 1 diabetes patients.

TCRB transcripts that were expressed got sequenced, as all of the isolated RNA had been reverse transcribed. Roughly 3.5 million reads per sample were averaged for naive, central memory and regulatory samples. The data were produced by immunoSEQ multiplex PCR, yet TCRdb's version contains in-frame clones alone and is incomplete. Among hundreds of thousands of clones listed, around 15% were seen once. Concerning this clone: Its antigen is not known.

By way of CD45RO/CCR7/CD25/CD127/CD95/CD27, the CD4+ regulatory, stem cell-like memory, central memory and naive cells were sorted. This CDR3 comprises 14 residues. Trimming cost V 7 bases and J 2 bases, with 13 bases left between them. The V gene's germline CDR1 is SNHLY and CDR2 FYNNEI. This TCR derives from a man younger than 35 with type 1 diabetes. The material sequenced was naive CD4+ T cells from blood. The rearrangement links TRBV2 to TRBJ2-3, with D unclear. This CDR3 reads CASNRAPHTDTQYF. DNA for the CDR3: TGTGCCAGCAATCGGGCCCCTCACACAGATACGCAGTATTTT.